This T cell receptor beta chain was recorded in a study of blood T cell repertoires in COVID-19 (dated by TCRdb to 2018 to 2020). Study-wide context: Samples from collaborators originated in the United States, Italy and Spain and spanned both the acute and convalescent phases of COVID-19. The samples were drawn from the first 160 participants of the ongoing ImmuneRACE study and from 950 to 1,500 subjects provided by 6 global collaborators. A de-identified subject ID, COVID-19 status, age in years and sex were almost always included in the sample metadata. The material from the prospective study consisted of cDNA or gDNA derived from T cells, B-cell-depleted T cells, or PBMCs. HLA class I and class II types, where available, came from metadata supplied by the sample provider rather than from assay-based typing. Deeply sampled blood TCRbeta repertoires from subjects exposed to, actively infected with, or recovered from COVID-19 were included in the dataset. A freely available public database, intended as a resource for researchers studying the immune response to SARS-CoV-2, is where the repertoires were released.

Each collaborating institution followed its own protocols to collect whole blood in K2EDTA tubes. For TCRbeta analysis, collaborators shipped samples as frozen whole blood, isolated PBMCs, or DNA extracted from either of those sample types. Notes on this clone: Its antigen remains undetermined. Nothing much larger sits one base from this clone, and base qualities are not available.

What the work shows at the level of the full study, not this receptor alone: The quantity of clinical and demographic metadata differed by source and by participant and was supplied without curation.

The immunoSEQ Assay, a bias-controlled multiplex PCR, was used to amplify TCRbeta CDR3 regions from genomic DNA. The original methods were these. The number of nucleated cells in each sample was estimated by amplification of reference gene primers within the assay. Sequence reads were collapsed and filtered to measure the absolute abundance of every unique TCRbeta CDR3 rearrangement. For each sample, productive Simpson clonality was calculated as the square root of Simpson's diversity index across productive rearrangements. The source is immuneACCESS, and TCRdb retained only in-frame sequences with V and J called. Part of the clones is not carried over; for the studies checked, unresolved V genes explain less than half of this, and the remainder is unexplained. The DNA was the basis for D and trimming; V, J and clone size are from that table. This sample holds around 100,000 clones; approximately 86% were observed only once. In total, the top ten clones hold about 6% of the sample.

V is trimmed back by 5 bases and J by 6 bases, and the junction contains 4 bases that no gene match accounts for. CDR1 is given as SQVTM and CDR2 as ANQGSEA, both from the germline V gene. The CDR3 has 12 amino acids, counting the end cysteine and phenylalanine. CDR3 DNA only is kept here, 36 bases in frame from base 1. The receptor comes from a woman in her fifties or sixties with acute or convalescent COVID-19. Specimen: peripheral blood. The chain was built from TRBV29-1 and TRBJ1-2; the junction holds 9 bases that match TRBD1. The nucleotide sequence is TGCAGCGTTAGACAGGGGGTAGATGGCTACACCTTC. Translated, this gives CSVRQGVDGYTF.